The 23 T cell receptor beta chains below come from one sample, sequenced in a study of human T cells and chemical hapten exposure. TCRdb recomputed calls from the RACE reads with MiXCR, one row per CDR3 protein. Among some 62,000 distinct CDR3 sequences listed, roughly 11% were seen once. The time point here: patch test 3, about 24 weeks after DPC sensitization. Described treatment: therapeutic diphenylcyclopropenone sensitization with weekly scalp DPC. The sequencing used whole blood, collected in connection with sensitization to the hapten diphenylcyclopropenone (DPC). Every receptor here comes from a woman aged 25 to 39 with alopecia areata. Some clones in this sample may be carry-over from other donors' samples.

This clonotype was detected many times. The chain couples TRBV7-9 to TRBJ1-1, with a tentative D call TRBD1 (5 bases). The CDR3 consists of 14 residues. The germline V and J ends were trimmed by 8 bases and 0 bases, with 13 bases remaining between them. Germline-derived CDR1 and CDR2 are SEHNR and FQNEAQ (reference sequence). The DNA for the CDR3 is TGTGCCAGCCCCTCAGGGAGCGTGAACACTGAAGCTTTCTTT. Translated: CASPSGSVNTEAFF.

DNA of the CDR3: TGTGCCAGCAGTGTCCCGGGACAGCCGCTTTACGAGCAGTACTTC. Translating gives CASSVPGQPLYEQYF. The rearrangement uses TRBV2 and TRBJ2-7; TRBD1 matches 7 bases. This CDR3 region has 15 residues. The V segment lost 4 bases and the J segment 4 bases; nucleotides outside the gene matches: 10. Looked up from germline, CDR1 is SNHLY and CDR2 is FYNNEI. The entire variable domain, with the rest obtained from reference TRBV2 and TRBJ2-7, is as follows: EPEVTQTPSHQVTQMGQEVILRCVPISNHLYFYWYRQILGQKVEFLVSFYNNEISEKSEIFDDQFSVERPDGSNFTLKIRSTKLEDSAMYFCASSVPGQPLYEQYFGPGTRLTVT.

The rearrangement links TRBV6-2 or TRBV6-3 to TRBJ2-2; D unresolved. Between the trimmed V and J ends, which lost 6 bases and 3 bases, there was a span of 8 bases. The length of the CDR3 is 13 residues. CDR1 and CDR2 (germline): MNHEY, SVGEGT. The CDR3, as DNA: TGTGCCAGCAGGCCACTACACACCGGGGAGCTGTTTTTT. This sequence encodes CASRPLHTGELFF.

This clonotype appeared many times. The rearrangement links TRBV2 to TRBJ1-1, with 9 bases matching TRBD1. This CDR3 is 12 amino acids long. V lost 11 bases and J lost 11; bases outside the gene matches: 12. The V gene's germline CDR1 is SNHLY and CDR2 FYNNEI. CDR3 sequence (DNA): TGTGCCGGACGCCGGGACAGGGAGGGCGCTTTCTTT. Its translation: CAGRRDREGAFF. The complete variable domain, with remaining parts taken from reference TRBV2 and TRBJ1-1, reads EPEVTQTPSHQVTQMGQEVILRCVPISNHLYFYWYRQILGQKVEFLVSFYNNEISEKSEIFDDQFSVERPDGSNFTLKIRSTKLEDSAMYFCAGRRDREGAFFGQGTRLTVV.

This rearrangement joins TRBV28 to TRBJ2-7; 7 positions match TRBD1. This CDR3 has 15 residues. V gave up 6 bases and J gave up 3 bases; unmatched junction bases: 11. The germline V gene encodes CDR1 MDHEN and CDR2 SYDVKM. CDR3 bases: TGTGCCAGCAGCACCCCCGGACAGGCATTCTACGAGCAGTACTTC. It codes for CASSTPGQAFYEQYF.

This chain joins TRBV9 and TRBJ1-1, with 8 bases aligning to TRBD1. Losses at the gene ends were 0 bases for V and 1 base for J; bases not matched to a gene: 5. CDR1 and CDR2 from the germline V gene are SGDLS and YYNGEE. The CDR3 has 16 residues. The CDR3 DNA sequence: TGTGCCAGCAGCGTAGCAGGGGGCGCATCGAACACTGAAGCTTTCTTT. Translation gives CASSVAGGASNTEAFF.

This clonotype has only a few counts. The chain joins TRBV12-3 or TRBV12-4 to TRBJ2-5; tentatively, D is TRBD1 (6 bases). CDR3 length equals 16 residues. Trimming cost V 6 bases and J 0 bases, with 17 bases left between them. The CDR3 sequence: CASSPGVRIDQETQYF. Written as DNA, the CDR3 is TGTGCCAGCAGCCCAGGGGTCCGTATCGACCAAGAGACCCAGTACTTC.

The genes are TRBV2 and TRBJ2-5; D ambiguous. CDR1 is SNHLY and CDR2 is FYNNEI in the germline V gene. V lost 0 bases, J lost 1 base, and 12 bases lay in between. This CDR3 has 16 amino acids. The CDR3 region has the DNA TGTGCCAGCAGTGAAGCGCTAAGAACGGGCCAAGAGACCCAGTACTTC. This codes for CASSEALRTGQETQYF.

This clonotype was picked up a small number of times. The J gene is TRBJ2-2, the V gene TRBV2; maybe TRBD2 (6 bases). This CDR3 comprises 18 residues. V dropped 7 bases and J dropped 2 bases, with 23 bases sitting between them. Germline CDR1 reads SNHLY; CDR2 reads FYNNEI. DNA of the CDR3: TGTGCCAGCACCGCAACCCCCGGGACTCATCTAAACACCGGGGAGCTGTTTTTT. Translating it yields CASTATPGTHLNTGELFF.

The rearrangement links TRBV11-3 to TRBJ2-1; 10 bases match TRBD2. Losses at the gene ends were 5 bases for V and 7 bases for J; bases not matched to a gene: 8. The CDR3 has 15 residues. Germline V gene lookup returns CDR1 SGHNT and CDR2 YENEEA. CDR3 sequence (DNA): TGTGCCAGCAGCCTCAGCGGGAGGGCCGATAATGAGCAGTTCTTC. It yields the protein CASSLSGRADNEQFF. Supplemented by reference TRBV11-3 and TRBJ2-1, the full variable domain reads EAGVVQSPRYKIIEKKQPVAFWCNPISGHNTLYWYLQNLGQGPELLIRYENEEAVDDSQLPKDRFSAERLKGVDSTLKIQPAELGDSAVYLCASSLSGRADNEQFFGPGTRLTVL.

Ten or more counts support this clonotype. The rearrangement uses TRBV11-3 and TRBJ2-7; TRBD1 might be the D (5 bases). Germline V gene lookup returns CDR1 SGHNT and CDR2 YENEEA. CDR3 length: 15 residues. Deletions cut 3 bases from V and 2 bases from J, with 14 bases between. CDR3 sequence (DNA): TGTGCCAGCAGCTTGAGGCGACAGTCCACCTACGAGCAGTACTTC. Its translation is CASSLRRQSTYEQYF.

This clonotype was seen many times. The V and J genes are TRBV7-7 and TRBJ2-5; either TRBD1 or TRBD2 may supply D (5 bases each). V was shortened by 1 base and J by 4 bases, with 10 bases between the two germline ends. Germline CDR1 SSHAT, CDR2 FNYEAQ (reference sequence). CDR3 length equals 14 residues. In DNA form, the CDR3 reads TGTGCCAGCAGCTTAGGAAATGGGGGAGAGACCCAGTACTTC. As protein: CASSLGNGGETQYF.

This clonotype was counted many times. The rearrangement links TRBV30 to TRBJ2-3; 11 bases fit TRBD2. Trimming at V came to 2 bases and at J to 6 bases, leaving 4 bases not matched to a gene. The CDR3 totals 14 residues. Looked up from germline, CDR1 is GTSNPN and CDR2 is SVGIG (reference sequence). The DNA for the CDR3 is TGTGCCTGGAGTACTAGCGGGAGAAGGGATACGCAGTATTTT. This codes for CAWSTSGRRDTQYF.

This clonotype was detected only a few times. The rearrangement uses TRBV27 and TRBJ2-5; D not resolved. Germline V gene data show CDR1 as MNHEY and CDR2 as SMNVEV (reference sequence). This CDR3 has 13 residues. Trimming stripped 6 bases from V and 0 bases from J, with 8 bases between. CDR3 DNA: TGTGCCAGCAGCGGAGTGTACCAAGAGACCCAGTACTTC. It is translated as CASSGVYQETQYF.

This clonotype was counted only a few times. This chain uses TRBV29-1 with TRBJ2-5; D may be TRBD2 (5 bases). Deletions cut 7 bases from V and 7 bases from J, with 10 bases between. CDR1 and CDR2 (germline): SQVTM, ANQGSEA. The CDR3 contains 10 residues. The CDR3 spells CSAHEGTQYF. CDR3 nucleotides: TGCAGCGCTCACGAGGGGACCCAGTACTTC.

This clonotype was seen repeatedly, ten times or more. The rearrangement uses TRBV19 and TRBJ1-4; TRBD1 aligns across 7 bases. From germline, CDR1 is LNHDA and CDR2 SQIVND (reference sequence). With V trimmed by 7 bases and J by 1 base, 9 bases remained unmatched. The CDR3 length is 16 residues. The CDR3 sequence: CASNPRTGLTNEKLFF. CDR3 DNA: TGTGCCAGTAATCCCCGGACAGGTCTAACTAATGAAAAACTGTTTTTT.

This chain links TRBV28 with TRBJ2-3; D remains unclear. Trimming removed 5 bases at V and 0 bases at J, with 12 bases between. CDR1 is MDHEN and CDR2 is SYDVKM in the germline V gene. The CDR3 has 15 residues. The CDR3 nucleotides read TGTGCCAGCAGTATTATGCTTTCTAGCACAGATACGCAGTATTTT. Amino acid sequence: CASSIMLSSTDTQYF.

This clonotype was counted many times. This chain joins TRBV29-1 and TRBJ2-1; 12 bases line up with TRBD2. The V segment lost 6 bases and the J segment 8 bases; nucleotides outside the gene matches: 14. The CDR3 length is 16 residues. Looked up from germline, CDR1 is SQVTM and CDR2 is ANQGSEA. The CDR3 nucleotides read TGCAGCGTGGACGTTAGGACTAGCGGGAAGGTGTATGAGCAGTTCTTC. It codes for CSVDVRTSGKVYEQFF.

This clonotype has ten or more counts. This chain uses TRBV6-4 with TRBJ2-2, with D unclear. The germline V gene has CDR1 MRHNA and CDR2 SNTAGT. V lost 2 bases and J 7 bases, leaving 17 bases between the germline ends. The CDR3 is made up of 16 amino acids. CDR3 DNA: TGTGCCAGCAGTGACGTGGGTCCCCCCCTGGTCGGGGAGCTGTTTTTT. This encodes CASSDVGPPLVGELFF.

V usage is TRBV12-3 or TRBV12-4 and J usage is TRBJ2-7; 8 bases fit TRBD1. V shed 3 bases and J 2 bases; nucleotides not matched to a gene: 6. The CDR3 sequence is 15 residues long. CDR3 loop: CASSFSATGAYEQYF. CDR3 in DNA: TGTGCCAGCAGTTTTTCAGCGACAGGGGCCTACGAGCAGTACTTC.

This chain uses TRBV28 with TRBJ2-7, with D tentatively TRBD2 (5 bases). Germline CDR1 reads MDHEN; CDR2 reads SYDVKM. The CDR3 consists of 13 residues. The V and J ends lost 3 bases and 4 bases respectively, with 10 bases between them. The CDR3 region is CASSLAGGYEQYF. The CDR3 region has the DNA TGTGCCAGCAGTTTGGCAGGCGGGTACGAGCAGTACTTC.

This sequence joins TRBV5-4 and TRBJ1-1, with unresolved D. The CDR3 extends over 13 amino acids. With 0 bases removed from V and 4 bases from J, the gap between germline ends came to 7 bases. Germline values: CDR1 SGHNT, CDR2 YYREEE (reference sequence). CDR3 protein: CASSLDSFTEAFF. Written as DNA, the CDR3 is TGTGCCAGCAGCTTGGACAGCTTCACTGAAGCTTTCTTT.

The J gene is TRBJ1-1, the V gene TRBV6-2 or TRBV6-3; unclear D gene. The germline gives CDR1 MNHEY, CDR2 SVGEGT. V lost 4 bases, J lost 4 bases, and 13 bases lay in between. The CDR3 totals 14 residues. The CDR3: CASSLSPLTTEAFF. CDR3 bases: TGTGCCAGCAGTTTAAGTCCATTGACCACTGAAGCTTTCTTT.